These T cell receptor beta chains were read from a single sample in a study of T cells in Graves' hyperthyroidism and ophthalmopathy. A single record per CDR3 protein comes from TCRdb applying MiXCR to the multiplex PCR reads. The table has hundreds of thousands of distinct CDR3 sequences, 15% to 17% seen once. The source material was blood. The receptors were gathered from a woman younger than 35 with Graves' hyperthyroidism. Each CDR3 is given with its conserved first and last residue. The D gene is left open where the match is weak. The size entry is marked missing in some rows and otherwise reads once, few, many or a size class.

j_call d_call v_call clone_size cdr3_aa cdr3_nt
TRBJ2-3 NA TRBV5-1 many CASSRSLALTDTQYF TGCGCCAGCAGCAGGTCACTAGCCCTCACAGATACGCAGTATTTT
TRBJ2-3 NA TRBV11-2 many CASSWTADTQYF TGTGCCAGCAGCTGGACAGCAGATACGCAGTATTTT
TRBJ1-2 TRBD1 TRBV24-1 many CATSDNPPGQGHYGYTF TGTGCCACCAGTGACAATCCACCGGGACAGGGCCACTATGGCTACACCTTC
TRBJ1-1 TRBD1 TRBV3-1 many CASSQGSTGWSTEAFF TGTGCCAGCAGCCAAGGGTCGACAGGGTGGAGCACTGAAGCTTTCTTT
TRBJ2-5 NA TRBV7-9 many CASSPLGWETQYF TGTGCCAGCAGCCCCCTCGGGTGGGAGACCCAGTACTTC
TRBJ2-1 NA TRBV11-1 many CASRYQARGTYNEQFF TGTGCCAGCAGGTACCAGGCCAGGGGCACCTACAATGAGCAGTTCTTC
TRBJ1-1 NA TRBV12-3/TRBV12-4 many CASTLTGGGSEAFF TGTGCCAGCACCTTGACGGGGGGAGGGTCTGAAGCTTTCTTT
TRBJ2-7 NA TRBV20-1 many CSAIEIYEQYF TGCAGTGCTATAGAAATCTACGAGCAGTACTTC
TRBJ1-2 NA TRBV29-1 many CSVEVEGRFGYTF TGCAGCGTTGAAGTGGAGGGGCGGTTTGGCTACACCTTC
TRBJ2-7 NA TRBV7-9 many CASSFSRVDEQYF TGTGCCAGCAGCTTCTCGAGGGTCGACGAGCAGTACTTC
TRBJ2-3 TRBD2 TRBV12-3/TRBV12-4 many CASSLAGTSGISDTQYF TGTGCCAGCAGTTTAGCAGGGACTAGCGGGATATCGGATACGCAGTATTTT
TRBJ2-5 TRBD2 TRBV2 many CASRTSGETQYF TGTGCCAGCAGGACTAGCGGAGAGACCCAGTACTTC
TRBJ2-3 TRBD1 TRBV18 few CASSPLGQGSTDTQYF TGTGCCAGCTCACCTCTGGGACAGGGCAGCACAGATACGCAGTATTTT
TRBJ2-1 NA TRBV7-6 few CASSSMGGPLWDEQFF TGTGCCAGCAGCTCCATGGGGGGACCGCTTTGGGATGAGCAGTTCTTC
TRBJ2-3 TRBD2 TRBV20-1 NA CSASFGLAGGQYF TGCAGTGCTAGCTTCGGACTAGCGGGGGGACAGTATTTT
TRBJ2-6 NA TRBV12-3/TRBV12-4 NA CASSLNGLRANVLTF TGTGCCAGCAGTTTAAACGGCCTCCGGGCCAACGTCCTGACTTTC
TRBJ2-3 TRBD2 TRBV20-1 few CSSLAGGRDTQYF TGCAGTTCATTAGCGGGGGGCAGAGATACGCAGTATTTT
TRBJ1-3 TRBD1 TRBV2 many CASSSRDRRNTIYF TGTGCCAGCAGCTCACGGGACAGGCGAAACACCATATATTTT
TRBJ1-4 NA TRBV20-1 many CSARDATNEKLFF TGCAGTGCCAGAGACGCAACTAATGAAAAACTGTTTTTT
TRBJ2-1 NA TRBV4-1 NA CASSQVAIGLALRDEQFF TGCGCCAGCAGCCAAGTCGCTATCGGGCTAGCCCTTCGGGATGAGCAGTTCTTC
TRBJ1-6 NA TRBV7-2 few CASSSPSSGRFNSPLHF TGTGCCAGCAGCTCCCCATCCTCGGGGAGATTCAATTCACCCCTCCACTTT
TRBJ1-1 NA TRBV10-3 many CAISESGGRGAFF TGTGCCATCAGTGAGTCCGGGGGGCGAGGAGCTTTCTTT
TRBJ2-2 NA TRBV6-2/TRBV6-3 NA CASSYSRGKAGSTGELFF TGTGCCAGCAGTTACTCGAGAGGGAAGGCAGGGAGCACCGGGGAGCTGTTTTTT
TRBJ2-1 TRBD2 TRBV28 many CASREYSGSRNEQFF TGTGCCAGCAGAGAATATAGCGGGAGCCGGAATGAGCAGTTCTTC
TRBJ1-5 NA TRBV6-1 once CASSGRGARQPQHF TGTGCCAGCAGTGGGCGGGGAGCGCGTCAGCCCCAGCATTTT
TRBJ2-7 NA TRBV28 many CASSITGTYEQYF TGTGCCAGCAGTATCACAGGAACCTACGAGCAGTACTTC
TRBJ2-1 TRBD1 TRBV12-3/TRBV12-4 many CASSSRQGANEQFF TGTGCCAGCAGTAGTAGACAGGGGGCCAATGAGCAGTTCTTC
TRBJ2-1 TRBD2 TRBV7-3 NA CAGSSEPGLANEQFF TGTGCCGGCAGCTCCGAACCGGGACTAGCGAATGAGCAGTTCTTC
TRBJ1-6 TRBD1 TRBV5-1 NA CASSLRDSPNSPLHF TGCGCCAGCAGCCTCCGGGACAGCCCAAATTCACCCCTCCACTTT
TRBJ1-2 NA TRBV25-1 NA CASSESWGHGYTF TGTGCCAGCAGTGAATCATGGGGTCATGGCTACACCTTC
TRBJ2-1 NA TRBV5-1 many CASSLDSGVTNEQFF TGCGCCAGCAGCTTGGATAGTGGGGTAACTAATGAGCAGTTCTTC
TRBJ1-1 TRBD1 TRBV20-1 NA CSATGTGGITEAFF TGCAGTGCCACCGGGACAGGGGGCATCACTGAAGCTTTCTTT
TRBJ1-2 NA TRBV6-9 NA CASSYAADPSRNFDGYTF TGTGCCAGCAGTTATGCGGCCGATCCGAGCCGGAACTTTGATGGCTACACCTTC
TRBJ1-5 NA TRBV11-3 many CASSFRSHRDRQGSNQPQHF TGTGCCAGCAGCTTTAGATCCCACAGGGATCGACAAGGAAGCAATCAGCCCCAGCATTTT
TRBJ1-4 NA TRBV6-5 many CASSYSWAGSFEKLFF TGTGCCAGCAGTTACTCGTGGGCAGGGTCGTTCGAAAAACTGTTTTTT
TRBJ2-1 NA TRBV2 many CASSASGVQYNEQFF TGTGCCAGCAGTGCGTCGGGAGTACAGTACAATGAGCAGTTCTTC
TRBJ2-7 TRBD2 TRBV4-2 few CASSPGGGNWTYEQYF TGTGCCAGCAGCCCCGGGGGGGGGAATTGGACCTACGAGCAGTACTTC
TRBJ2-1 TRBD2 TRBV5-1 many CASSPSGRAGNEQFF TGCGCCAGCAGCCCTAGCGGGAGGGCCGGGAATGAGCAGTTCTTC
TRBJ1-1 NA TRBV19 few CASSIWGNPTEAFF TGTGCCAGTAGTATATGGGGAAACCCCACTGAAGCTTTCTTT
TRBJ1-2 NA TRBV28 many CASSFRTATYGYTF TGTGCCAGCAGTTTCCGGACAGCAACCTATGGCTACACCTTC
TRBJ2-3 NA TRBV12-3/TRBV12-4 many CASSLEGVGTDTQYF TGTGCCAGCAGTTTGGAAGGGGTGGGCACAGATACGCAGTATTTT